Only a few counts were recorded for the clone carrying this T cell receptor (beta chain). The data were obtained in a study of shared clonotypes between healthy human individuals. In germline, CDR1 is GTSNPN, CDR2 SVGIG (reference sequence). CDR3 length equals 13 residues. V shed 1 base and J 7 bases; nucleotides not matched to a gene: 7. Only in-frame clones appear in the TCRdb table, and some are missing; sequencing was by immunoSEQ multiplex PCR. This sample carries some 490,000 clones, approximately 80% of them seen once, and the ten largest clones take 12%. The rearrangement joins TRBV30 to TRBJ2-7; 7 positions agree with TRBD1. Sequencing used PBMCs. The sequence was collected from a woman in her thirties or forties in good health. Some clones in this sample may be carry-over from other donors' samples. CDR3 nucleotide sequence: TGTGCCTGGAGTGGGACAGGACCTAAGGAGCAGTACTTC. It translates to CAWSGTGPKEQYF.